This TCR beta chain was captured by sequencing in a study of blood T cell repertoires in COVID-19. Study in general: Acute-phase and convalescent COVID-19 samples originated in the United States, Italy and Spain. Sources were T cells, B-cell-depleted T cells, or PBMCs; the material itself was cDNA or gDNA.

The authors' processing: Counts of nucleated cells, estimated from reference gene primer amplification, were obtained. Profiling relied on immunoSEQ multiplex PCR, and the TCRdb table lists in-frame clones only, not all of them. The DNA was the basis for D and trimming; V, J and clone size are from that table. The table includes 65,000 to 90,000 clones, roughly nine tenths detected once. Per the germline V gene, CDR1 is MDHEN and CDR2 is SYDVKM. This CDR3 spans 16 amino acids. V lost 2 bases to trimming and J lost 6 bases; unmatched junction nucleotides: 12. This clonotype was sampled from a man aged 50 or older with acute or convalescent COVID-19. This rearrangement joins TRBV28 to TRBJ1-2, with 7 positions matching TRBD1. Sequences were obtained from peripheral blood. The CDR3 DNA is TGTGCCAGCAGTTTAGAGCCCAGGGGGTCCTCCGATGGCTACACCTTC. Translated, it gives CASSLEPRGSSDGYTF.